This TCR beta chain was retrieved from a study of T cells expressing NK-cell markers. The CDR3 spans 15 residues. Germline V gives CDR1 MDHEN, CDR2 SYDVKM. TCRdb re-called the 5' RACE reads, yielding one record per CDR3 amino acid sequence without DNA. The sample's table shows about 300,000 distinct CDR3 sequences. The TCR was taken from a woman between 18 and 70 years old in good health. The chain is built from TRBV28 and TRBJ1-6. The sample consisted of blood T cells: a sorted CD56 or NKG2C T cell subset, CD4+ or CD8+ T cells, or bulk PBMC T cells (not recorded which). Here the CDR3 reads CASSLSRVGGSPLHF.